At least ten counts were recorded for the clone carrying this T cell receptor (beta chain). Germline V gene sequence: CDR1 DFQATT, CDR2 SNEGSKA (reference sequence). V shed 1 base and J 1 base; nucleotides not matched to a gene: 10. There are 17 residues in the CDR3. This entry comes from a study of T cells in Graves' hyperthyroidism and ophthalmopathy. Amplification yielded TCR beta CDR3 regions, with RNA transcripts as the source. Primed by the HTBI set, a first-round RT-PCR was run on the TCR CDR3. TCRdb ran MiXCR on the multiplex PCR reads and lists one entry per CDR3 protein. The table has 350,000 or so distinct CDR3 sequences, about 20% seen once; the top ten hold under 55%.

What was sequenced was blood. This TCR came from a woman between 45 and 60 years old with Graves' hyperthyroidism. The gene calls are TRBV20-1 and TRBJ2-7; TRBD2 matches 10 bases. The CDR3 DNA sequence: TGCAGTGCTAGAGCTCCAGCGGGAGGGTCAAATTCCTACGAGCAGTACTTC. Translation gives CSARAPAGGSNSYEQYF.